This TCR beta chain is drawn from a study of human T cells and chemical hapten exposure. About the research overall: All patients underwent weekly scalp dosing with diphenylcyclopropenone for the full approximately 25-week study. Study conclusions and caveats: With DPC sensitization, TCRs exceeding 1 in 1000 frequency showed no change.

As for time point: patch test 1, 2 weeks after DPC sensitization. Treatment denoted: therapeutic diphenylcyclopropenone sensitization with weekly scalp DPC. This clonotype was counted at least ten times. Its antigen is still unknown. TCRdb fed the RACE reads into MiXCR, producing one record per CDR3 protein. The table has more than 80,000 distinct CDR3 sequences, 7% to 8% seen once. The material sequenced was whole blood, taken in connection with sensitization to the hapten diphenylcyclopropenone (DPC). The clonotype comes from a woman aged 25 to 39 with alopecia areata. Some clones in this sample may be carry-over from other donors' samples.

CDR3 amino acids: CASSQLTGRRTDTQYF. DNA for the CDR3: TGTGCCAGCAGCCAACTGACAGGGAGGAGGACAGATACGCAGTATTTT. The chain uses TRBV3-1 and TRBJ2-3, with D possibly matching TRBD1 (7 bases). V lost 2 bases and J lost 3, with 15 bases in between. Looked up from germline, CDR1 is LGHDT and CDR2 is YNNKEL (reference sequence). CDR3 length equals 16 residues.